The TCR beta chain under discussion was sequenced for a study of blood T cell repertoires in COVID-19. Turning to the study itself: T cells, B-cell-depleted T cells, or PBMCs supplied cDNA or gDNA.

The Seattle patients joined while their infection was active and were tracked longitudinally afterward. In its sample, this clone was seen a few times. Germline loops: CDR1 SGHTA, CDR2 FQGTGA. The CDR3 loop spans 15 amino acids. Trimming removed 2 bases from V and 8 bases from J, with 15 bases in between. As handled by the study authors: Amplification with reference gene primers provided the estimates of nucleated cell counts. Sequencing used immunoSEQ multiplex PCR; TCRdb keeps in-frame clones, though not all of them. The D gene and trimming were derived from the DNA, and the V and J assignments and clone size from that table. The table includes some 220,000 clones, around 90% detected once.

The sample was peripheral blood. The source is a young man with COVID-19, enrolled during active disease. The chain is built from TRBV7-3 and TRBJ1-4; a weak D match, TRBD1 (6 bases). In nucleotides, the CDR3 is TGTGCCAGCAGCTTACTGGGGGCGGTCGGAGAAAAACTGTTTTTT. Protein sequence: CASSLLGAVGEKLFF. Based on the CDR3 plus reference TRBV7-3 and TRBJ1-4, the full variable domain is GAGVSQTPSNKVTEKGKYVELRCDPISGHTALYWYRQSLGQGPEFLIYFQGTGAADDSGLPNDRFFAVRPEGSVSTLKIQRTERGDSAVYLCASSLLGAVGEKLFFGSGTQLSVL.